This entry concerns a single T cell receptor (beta chain). The antigen remains unidentified. The data originate from a study of cytomegalovirus exposure and HLA in healthy donors. Germline CDR1 reads LGHNT; CDR2 reads FRNRAP. J gave up 6 bases and V 1 base, and 2 bases lay outside the gene matches. The CDR3 is 13 amino acids. Regarding the study as a whole: The classifier reportedly diagnosed cytomegalovirus status with high specificity and sensitivity.

Repertoires were generated with immunoSEQ multiplex PCR, while TCRdb's copy carries only in-frame clones and drops some. Of around 150,000 clones detected, 90% to 97% appear once; the ten largest clones hold about 0.94%. The clonotype comes from a woman aged 18-29 years in good health and CMV-seronegative. Input material: PBMCs. J is TRBJ2-7 and V is TRBV12-5; 8 bases fit TRBD1. In DNA, the CDR3 is TGTGCTAGTGGTTTGGGGACAGGGTTCGAGCAGTACTTC. Translating gives CASGLGTGFEQYF.